The 8 T cell receptor beta chains below were found in one sample sequenced in a study of radiation and T cells in renal cell carcinoma. Documented treatment: 15 Gy SBRT to primary tumor, nephrectomy 4 weeks later. Profiled with immunoSEQ multiplex PCR; TCRdb holds only in-frame clones, not every one. Of 15,000 to 20,000 clones in the sample, around 50% were seen once. This material consisted of tumor tissue, taken from a patient whose treatment included radiotherapy and nephrectomy. These receptors all come from a man aged 45-65 years with renal cell carcinoma.

The chain has TRBV2 and TRBJ1-2; 7 positions agree with TRBD1. J lost 4 bases, V lost 5 bases, and 7 bases had no gene match. Germline V gene sequence: CDR1 SNHLY, CDR2 FYNNEI. The CDR3 is 14 residues long. Here the CDR3 DNA reads TGTGCCAGCAGTCCTACAGGGGAGGCCTATGGCTACACCTTC. It translates to CASSPTGEAYGYTF.

The V call is TRBV29-1, the J call TRBJ2-5; no clear D gene. Trimming pared 6 bases from V and 1 base from J, leaving 9 bases between. Germline values: CDR1 SQVTM, CDR2 ANQGSEA. This CDR3 region has 12 residues. Written as DNA, the CDR3 is TGCAGCGTCTTAGCCGGCCAAGAGACCCAGTACTTC. It is translated as CSVLAGQETQYF.

The rearrangement uses TRBV28 and TRBJ1-3, with TRBD1 matching over 7 bases. CDR3 length: 16 amino acids. The trim removed 6 bases at V and 5 bases at J, leaving 13 bases unmatched. CDR1 and CDR2 (germline): MDHEN, SYDVKM. This CDR3 is CASSLGQVSFRNTIYF. Written as DNA, the CDR3 is TGTGCCAGCAGCCTTGGACAGGTTTCGTTTAGAAACACCATATATTTT.

This clone has more than one count but fewer than ten. The rearrangement joins TRBV27 to TRBJ2-1, with D tentatively TRBD2 (5 bases). The CDR3 runs 14 residues. Germline CDR1 is MNHEY and CDR2 is SMNVEV (reference sequence). V was cut by 2 bases and J by 8 bases, with 13 bases left in between. This CDR3 is CASSLSVAGDEQFF. As DNA, the CDR3 is TGTGCCAGCAGTTTAAGCGTCGCCGGGGATGAGCAGTTCTTC.

The chain uses TRBV2 and TRBJ1-3; D uncertain. V shed 4 bases and J shed 0 bases, with 10 bases lying between them. In germline, CDR1 is SNHLY, CDR2 FYNNEI. The CDR3 sequence is 15 residues long. The CDR3 DNA reads as TGTGCCAGCAGTGCTCAACTATACTCTGGAAACACCATATATTTT. It is translated as CASSAQLYSGNTIYF. The variable domain in full, with the rest retrieved from reference TRBV2 and TRBJ1-3, is EPEVTQTPSHQVTQMGQEVILRCVPISNHLYFYWYRQILGQKVEFLVSFYNNEISEKSEIFDDQFSVERPDGSNFTLKIRSTKLEDSAMYFCASSAQLYSGNTIYFGEGSWLTVV.

The J gene is TRBJ2-1, the V gene TRBV2; 9 positions agree with TRBD2. The CDR3 runs 14 residues. J lost 2 bases, V lost 8 bases, and 4 bases had no gene match. CDR1 and CDR2 from the germline V gene are SNHLY and FYNNEI. CDR3 residues: CASPASGTYNEQFF. The CDR3 DNA reads as TGTGCCAGCCCGGCTAGCGGGACCTACAATGAGCAGTTCTTC.

The chain joins TRBV5-1 to TRBJ2-6; 8 nucleotides line up with TRBD1. Germline loops: CDR1 SGHRS, CDR2 YFSETQ. This CDR3 comprises 16 residues. V lost 5 bases to trimming and J lost 0 bases; unmatched junction nucleotides: 4. The CDR3 sequence is CASSSQGASGANVLTF. The CDR3 coding sequence is TGCGCCAGCAGTTCCCAGGGGGCCTCTGGGGCCAACGTCCTGACTTTC.

V is TRBV6-5 and J is TRBJ1-1, with no clear D. Germline values: CDR1 MNHEY, CDR2 SVGAGI. This CDR3 has 14 amino acids. V was clipped by 5 bases and J by 1 base, with 11 bases between them. DNA for the CDR3: TGTGCCAGCAGTAAACAGAGAAAGAACACTGAAGCTTTCTTT. It codes for CASSKQRKNTEAFF.